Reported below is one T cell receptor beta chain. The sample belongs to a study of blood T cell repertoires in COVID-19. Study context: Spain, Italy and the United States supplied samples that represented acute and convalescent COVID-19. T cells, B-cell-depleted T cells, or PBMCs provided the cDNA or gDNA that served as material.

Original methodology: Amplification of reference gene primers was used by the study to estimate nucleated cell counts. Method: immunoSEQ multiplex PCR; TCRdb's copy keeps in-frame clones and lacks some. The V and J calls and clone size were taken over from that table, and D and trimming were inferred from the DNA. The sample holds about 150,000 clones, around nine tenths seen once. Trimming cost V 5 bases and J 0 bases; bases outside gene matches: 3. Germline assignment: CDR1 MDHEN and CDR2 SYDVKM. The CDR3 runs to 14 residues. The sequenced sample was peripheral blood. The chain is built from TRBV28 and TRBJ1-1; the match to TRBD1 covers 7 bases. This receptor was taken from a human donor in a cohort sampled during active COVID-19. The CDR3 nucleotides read TGTGCCAGCAGTGTGGGACAGCTGAACACTGAAGCTTTCTTT. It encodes CASSVGQLNTEAFF.